A single sample gave rise to the 2 T cell receptor beta chains below, sequenced in a study of cytomegalovirus exposure and HLA in healthy donors. Primers: 60 Vbeta forward and 13 Jbeta reverse. Assay used: immunoSEQ multiplex PCR; TCRdb lists only in-frame clones, some missing. The sample holds fewer than 85,000 clones, around 80% seen once. The sample taken for sequencing was PBMCs. These receptors all stem from a man aged 70 or older in good health and CMV-seropositive.

V is TRBV6-5 and J is TRBJ2-1; perhaps TRBD2 as D (7 bases). The CDR3 covers 15 residues. CDR1 is MNHEY, CDR2 SVGAGI, per germline. V lost 6 bases to trimming and J lost 4 bases, with 16 bases between them. The CDR3 here is CASRRGGGGYNEQFF. The CDR3 nucleotides are TGTGCCAGCAGAAGAGGAGGGGGGGGGTACAATGAGCAGTTCTTC.

In DNA form, the CDR3 reads TGTGCCAGCAGTTACTCTGGGGGGGCTGAGCAGTTCTTC. Its translation is CASSYSGGAEQFF. V gene TRBV6-5 combines with J gene TRBJ2-1, with a tentative D call TRBD2 (7 bases). V lost 0 bases to trimming and J lost 9 bases, with 9 bases between them. This CDR3 has 13 residues. Germline V lookup: CDR1 MNHEY, CDR2 SVGAGI.